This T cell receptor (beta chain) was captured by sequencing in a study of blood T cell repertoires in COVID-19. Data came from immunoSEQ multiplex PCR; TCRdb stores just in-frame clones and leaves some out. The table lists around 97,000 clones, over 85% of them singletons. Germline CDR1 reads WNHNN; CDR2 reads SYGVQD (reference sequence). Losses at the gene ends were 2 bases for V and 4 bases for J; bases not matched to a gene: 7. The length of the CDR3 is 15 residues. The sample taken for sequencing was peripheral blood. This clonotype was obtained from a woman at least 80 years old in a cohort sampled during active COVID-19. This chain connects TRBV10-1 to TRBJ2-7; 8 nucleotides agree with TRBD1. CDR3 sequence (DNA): TGCGCCAGCAGTGAGGGACAGGGATTTGGTTACGAGCAGTACTTC. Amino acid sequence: CASSEGQGFGYEQYF.